Shown below are 10 T cell receptor beta chains from a single sample sequenced in a study of blood T cell repertoires in COVID-19. Assay used: immunoSEQ multiplex PCR; TCRdb lists only in-frame clones, some missing. This table holds about 400,000 clones, more than 75% found once. The source material was peripheral blood. These receptors all come from a human donor in a cohort sampled during active COVID-19.

As for this clone: The sample holds other DNA sequences that translate to the same CDR3. J is TRBJ2-7 and V is TRBV5-1; D possibly corresponds to TRBD1 (5 bases). Trimming pared 0 bases from V and 7 bases from J, leaving 11 bases between. Germline-derived CDR1 and CDR2 are SGHRS and YFSETQ. The CDR3 has 13 amino acids. The CDR3 here is CASSLGQRVEQYF. CDR3 bases: TGCGCCAGCAGCTTGGGACAGCGCGTAGAGCAGTACTTC. Using reference TRBV5-1 and TRBJ2-7 for the parts outside the CDR3, the full variable domain is KAGVTQTPRYLIKTRGQQVTLSCSPISGHRSVSWYQQTPGQGLQFLFEYFSETQRNKGNFPGRFSGRQFSNSRSEMNVSTLELGDSALYLCASSLGQRVEQYFGPGTRLTVT.

The chain joins TRBV4-1 to TRBJ1-1; D gene unclear. The CDR3 extends over 15 amino acids. In germline, CDR1 is MGHRA, CDR2 YSYEKL. Trimming stripped 2 bases from V and 1 base from J, with 11 bases between. The DNA of the CDR3 is TGCGCCAGCAGCCAACCCCTAGCCTCGAACACTGAAGCTTTCTTT. Its translation: CASSQPLASNTEAFF.

The chain uses TRBV28 and TRBJ1-2; D unresolved. CDR3 length: 17 amino acids. Germline V gene lookup returns CDR1 MDHEN and CDR2 SYDVKM. V dropped 6 bases and J dropped 0 bases, with 20 bases sitting between them. The CDR3 here is CASRRRRTSNPNYGYTF. CDR3 nucleotide sequence: TGTGCCAGCAGGCGCCGGAGGACCAGCAATCCTAACTATGGCTACACCTTC.

This clone was recorded once. The chain joins TRBV18 to TRBJ1-1; D gene ambiguous. CDR3 length: 14 residues. V lost 6 bases to trimming and J lost 0 bases, with 11 bases between them. From germline, CDR1 is KGHSH and CDR2 LQKENI. This CDR3 is CASSPAAVNTEAFF. The CDR3 bases are TGTGCCAGCTCTCCGGCGGCGGTGAACACTGAAGCTTTCTTT.

The chain combines TRBV18 with TRBJ1-3, with TRBD1 matching over 8 bases. The CDR3 is 16 amino acids. Germline V CDR1 and CDR2: KGHSH, LQKENI. J was trimmed by 0 bases and V by 3 bases; bases with no gene match: 4. CDR3 residues: CASSPDRARSGNTIYF. The DNA for the CDR3 is TGTGCCAGCTCACCGGACAGGGCACGCTCTGGAAACACCATATATTTT.

The chain links TRBV10-3 to TRBJ2-3, with D possibly matching TRBD2 (7 bases). Germline V gene lookup returns CDR1 ENHRY and CDR2 SYGVKD. The CDR3 runs to 14 residues. V was trimmed by 8 bases and J by 3 bases, leaving 15 bases between them. For the CDR3, the DNA is TGTGCCATCGGTAGGGGGGGGATAACAGATACGCAGTATTTT. Residues: CAIGRGGITDTQYF.

In nucleotides, the CDR3 is TGTGCCATCAGTGAGTCGACAGGGGACTCCATCTATGGCTACACCTTC. Its translation is CAISESTGDSIYGYTF. The V and J genes are TRBV10-3 and TRBJ1-2; 8 nucleotides align to TRBD1. Germline V gives CDR1 ENHRY, CDR2 SYGVKD. The trim removed 0 bases at V and 4 bases at J, leaving 7 bases unmatched. The CDR3 runs to 16 residues.

V and J are TRBV19 and TRBJ2-1; 11 bases line up with TRBD1. The CDR3 covers 15 residues. Germline values: CDR1 LNHDA, CDR2 SQIVND (reference sequence). V was pared by 4 bases and J by 6 bases, with 5 bases of the junction left unmatched. CDR3 amino acids: CASSKAGQGVNEQFF. The CDR3 DNA is TGTGCCAGTAGTAAAGCGGGACAGGGGGTCAATGAGCAGTTCTTC.

This clone was picked up one time. The J gene is TRBJ1-1, the V gene TRBV29-1; D is unresolved. V gave up 6 bases and J gave up 4 bases, with 15 bases separating them. Germline V gives CDR1 SQVTM, CDR2 ANQGSEA. The CDR3 spans 13 residues. CDR3 loop: CSVERGSSTEAFF. The DNA for the CDR3 is TGCAGCGTCGAACGGGGTTCCAGCACTGAAGCTTTCTTT.

This sequence joins TRBV9 and TRBJ1-1; TRBD1 matches at 9 bases. CDR3 length equals 15 residues. Trimming removed 4 bases from V and 1 base from J; junction bases left unmatched: 5. Germline CDR1 and CDR2: SGDLS and YYNGEE. The CDR3 here is CASSPRDRENTEAFF. DNA of the CDR3: TGTGCCAGCAGCCCCCGGGACAGGGAGAACACTGAAGCTTTCTTT.